This entry concerns a single T cell receptor (beta chain). This sample is drawn from a study of T cell changes during pregnancy in multiple sclerosis. Trimming left V 5 bases short and J 7 bases short, with 17 bases between. The CDR3 covers 14 residues. The V gene's germline CDR1 is SEHNR and CDR2 FQNEAQ (reference sequence). Sequencing used immunoSEQ multiplex PCR; TCRdb keeps in-frame clones, though not all of them. In the table there are about 40,000 clones, over 75% of which are singletons. The gene calls are TRBV7-9 and TRBJ2-5, with a possible D match to TRBD2 (6 bases). The source material was CD8+ T cells from peripheral blood mononuclear cells, sampled before pregnancy. This sequence was found in a female donor with multiple sclerosis, enrolled in a pregnancy study. The CDR3 loop is CASSPRDRRGTQYF. CDR3 in DNA: TGTGCCAGCAGCCCCCGGGACCGGAGGGGGACCCAGTACTTC.